This T cell receptor (beta chain) was captured by sequencing in a study of T cells in Graves' hyperthyroidism and ophthalmopathy (dated by TCRdb to the late 2010s). With respect to the entire study: Peripheral blood was sampled at the time of initial diagnosis, prior to any treatment. To identify distinguishing TCR V-J signatures, a discovery cohort of 90 to 100 patients was used, comprising roughly 45 with Graves' ophthalmopathy and approximately 57 with stable Graves' hyperthyroidism. An independent validation cohort of under 20 hyperthyroidism patients and about 16 patients who later progressed to ophthalmopathy tested prospective prediction of ophthalmopathy. For training and testing, the approximately 97 patients in the discovery cohort were randomly divided in a 7:3 ratio. The study also compared thyroid tissue and blood T-cell repertoires from five or six Graves' hyperthyroidism patients. Once sampling was done, hyperthyroidism patients were given methimazole at a starting dose of 30 mg daily, whereas ophthalmopathy patients were given high-dose intravenous methylprednisolone. The paper describes TCR Vbeta CDR3 sequencing of about 140 peripheral blood samples, made up of some 42 ophthalmopathy patients, some 76 hyperthyroidism patients and 17 progressor patients.

Amplification of TCR beta CDR3 regions was carried out from RNA transcripts. A first-round RT-PCR of the TCR CDR3 used the HTBI primer set with the Qiagen OneStep RT-PCR kit. Libraries were constructed in a second round of multiplex PCR, after which size selection and purification were carried out. The libraries were sequenced on an Illumina HiSeq2000 using paired-end 100 bp reads. Processing in the source paper ran as follows. SOAPnuke was used to process the raw data, with reads discarded if the reads contained adapters or uncalled bases, had a mean Phred below 15, or lacked an exact constant-primer or identifier match. High-quality paired reads were merged using COPE v1.2.5, and each unique nucleotide sequence was defined as a clonotype. MiTCR v1.1 was used to align clonotypes to the IMGT TRBV, TRBD and TRBJ reference segments. The analysis included only V-J combinations with a frequency above 0.0001, which together covered roughly 99% of the repertoires. The TCS score was defined as the ratio of F50 (clonal expansion) to E x V (chaos), calculated using BLOSUM62-based TCRdist between CDR3 peptides within each V-J. Welch's t-statistics and random forest reduced around 550 V-J features to fewer than 15, which were used in a naive Bayes classifier (R e1071). TCRdb trimmed public reads at Q25 via fastp, called clones via MiXCR and kept in-frame beta chains. Every entry covers one CDR3 protein and lists the most common genes and DNA from its rows. The V and J calls and clone size are TCRdb's, not the authors'. This sample lists under 800,000 distinct CDR3 sequences; 12% to 15% were detected once. Jointly, the top ten make up 10% of the sample.

A patient counted as having stable Graves' hyperthyroidism if no progression to ophthalmopathy occurred over 18 months of follow-up. Hyperthyroidism patients were newly diagnosed, with disease duration under 2 months, and aged 18 to 65 years. Any patient with an uncontrolled infection, another autoimmune disease, pregnancy or lactation was excluded. Diagnoses were established on the basis of clinical symptoms, serum thyroxine and TRAb, thyroid ultrasound, and orbital computed tomography. PBMCs were isolated from 7.5 to 10 ml of fresh peripheral blood by Ficoll-Paque density gradient centrifugation. Total RNA was extracted with Trizol reagent, and quality was checked on an Agilent 2100 Bioanalyzer. Results the study describes overall, beyond this receptor: Sample size was not statistically predetermined, and blinding of investigators to group allocation was not performed. During validation, the model predicted progression to ophthalmopathy a median of around 7 months ahead of onset, with almost 71% sensitivity and 72% to 80% specificity. In cross-validation, a model built on a 13 V-J signature told ophthalmopathy apart from stable hyperthyroidism with 87.88% sensitivity and about 81% specificity, and in testing the same model reached 80%/75%. Blood samples also contained most of the expanded thyroid clonotypes (frequency above 0.001), which suggests that blood repertoires may reflect thyroid immune responses.

In this sample, this clonotype turned up many times. Its antigen is not yet known. Germline and junction disagree at one end, which may indicate a read error. The specimen was blood. This TCR derives from a woman aged 18 to 35 with Graves' hyperthyroidism.

The nucleotide sequence reads as follows: TGTGCTAGCAGCTTATTCGATCCAGGGAAGAGTGAGCAGTTCTTC. This codes for CASSLFDPGKSEQFF. The chain couples TRBV7-7 to TRBJ2-1, and TRBD1 may be the D gene, going by 5 matching bases. From cysteine to phenylalanine, the CDR3 is 15 amino acids long. Here the CDR3 DNA is all that survives: 45 bases in frame from base 1. From the germline V gene (reference sequence), CDR1 is SSHAT and CDR2 is FNYEAQ.